This note documents a single T cell receptor (beta chain) sequence. Extracted RNA was reverse transcribed, and the resulting cDNA served as sequencing template. The method was immunoSEQ multiplex PCR; TCRdb's version includes in-frame clones alone and lacks a portion of them. The profile shows 150,000 or so clones, around 47% of them singletons. The source of the sample is a study of CD8+ T cells in alopecia areata. The V end lost 2 bases, the J end lost 8 bases, and 7 bases lay between the germline ends. The CDR3 loop spans 12 amino acids. Germline values: CDR1 PRHDT, CDR2 FYEKMQ (reference sequence).

The sequenced sample was CD4+ T cells sorted from blood. The chain joins TRBV13 to TRBJ2-1; no firm D call. The TCR was taken from a human donor with alopecia areata. As DNA, the CDR3 is TGTGCCAGCAGCTTACAGGTATATGAGCAGTTCTTC. Protein product: CASSLQVYEQFF.